This T cell receptor (beta chain) was sequenced during a study of blood T cell repertoires in COVID-19. Using immunoSEQ multiplex PCR, the repertoire was profiled, and TCRdb retains in-frame clones only, with some absent. The sample holds about 100,000 clones, roughly 79% seen once. This CDR3 has 14 amino acids. After removal of 8 bases from V and 5 bases from J, the junction contained 6 bases not matched to a gene. Germline V lookup: CDR1 SEHNR, CDR2 FQNEAQ (reference sequence). The TCR comes from a woman in her seventies with acute or convalescent COVID-19. Sequencing input: peripheral blood. The rearrangement uses TRBV7-9 and TRBJ2-1; 10 bases are a match to TRBD2. CDR3 bases: TGTGCCAGCGGGAGGAGCGGGGGGGACAATGAGCAGTTCTTC. This codes for CASGRSGGDNEQFF.